Sequencing of this TCR beta chain was carried out in a study of blood T cell repertoires in COVID-19. The overall study: Some COVID-19 samples were acute and others convalescent; all came from the United States, Italy and Spain. The cDNA or gDNA used as material had been derived from T cells, B-cell-depleted T cells, or PBMCs.

Per the original data handling: Amplification with reference gene primers provided the estimates of nucleated cell counts. This table comes from immunoSEQ multiplex PCR, and its TCRdb copy is limited to in-frame clones, with some not included. The V and J calls and the clone size are those of that table, but D and trimming were determined from the DNA. The profile covers under 200,000 clones, with about nine tenths appearing a single time and 2.1% taken by the ten largest. Sequencing was carried out using peripheral blood. The receptor was isolated from a man between 70 and 80 years old with active or convalescent COVID-19.

The CDR3 DNA reads as TGTGCCAGCAGTCGGGACCCCGGGAGGAACACTGAAGCTTTCTTT. This translates into CASSRDPGRNTEAFF. The chain is built from TRBV6-5 and TRBJ1-1, with D perhaps TRBD1 (5 bases). CDR1 and CDR2 from the germline V gene are MNHEY and SVGAGI. V gave up 5 bases and J gave up 1 base, with 14 bases separating them. CDR3 length: 15 residues.